These 26 T cell receptor beta chains share one sample of origin, sequenced in a study of cytomegalovirus exposure and HLA in healthy donors. This PCR relied on a set of 60 Vbeta primers and 13 Jbeta primers. Clones were sequenced by immunoSEQ multiplex PCR, and TCRdb holds only the in-frame ones, with some missing. The sample consists of approximately 220,000 clones, 70% to 90% of them appearing once. The sequenced sample consisted of PBMCs. The receptors stem from a man between 25 and 39 years old in good health and CMV-seronegative.

The chain couples TRBV5-1 to TRBJ2-7; tentative D call: TRBD1 (6 bases). Germline V lookup: CDR1 SGHRS, CDR2 YFSETQ. Trimming took 4 bases from V and 5 from J, leaving 13 bases between them. CDR3 length: 13 residues. This CDR3 is CASSLVQGHEQYF. Written as DNA, the CDR3 is TGCGCCAGCAGCCTCGTACAGGGCCACGAGCAGTACTTC.

The chain joins TRBV4-2 to TRBJ2-3; the match to TRBD1 covers 10 bases. The germline CDR1 and CDR2 sequences are LGHNA and YNFKEQ. The CDR3 runs to 17 residues. Trimming at V came to 4 bases and at J to 2 bases, leaving 9 bases not matched to a gene. As DNA, the CDR3 is TGTGCCAGCAGCCCCCACCCCGGACAGGGGGTCACAGATACGCAGTATTTT. Translated, it gives CASSPHPGQGVTDTQYF.

The chain carries TRBV15 and TRBJ2-7; 9 bases map to TRBD1. Per the germline V gene, CDR1 is LNHNV and CDR2 is YYDKDF (reference sequence). J was trimmed by 3 bases and V by 2 bases; bases with no gene match: 5. This CDR3 comprises 15 residues. The CDR3: CATSRPGTGLYEQYF. In nucleotides, the CDR3 is TGTGCCACCAGCAGACCCGGGACAGGGCTCTACGAGCAGTACTTC. The full variable domain, its missing parts supplied by reference TRBV15 and TRBJ2-7, is DAMVIQNPRYQVTQFGKPVTLSCSQTLNHNVMYWYQQKSSQAPKLLFHYYDKDFNNEADTPDNFQSRRPNTSFCFLDIRSPGLGDTAMYLCATSRPGTGLYEQYFGPGTRLTVT.

The chain carries TRBV10-2 and TRBJ2-6; 8 bases agree with TRBD1. CDR1 and CDR2 from the germline V gene are WSHSY and SAAADI. J was trimmed by 0 bases and V by 8 bases; bases with no gene match: 9. This CDR3 has 17 residues. Written as DNA, the CDR3 is TGCGCCAGCCGAGAGACAGGGGCACTCTCTGGGGCCAACGTCCTGACTTTC. Residues: CASRETGALSGANVLTF.

This rearrangement joins TRBV6-5 to TRBJ1-6; 7 bases map to TRBD1. This CDR3 is 16 amino acids long. J lost 9 bases, V lost 0 bases, and 8 bases had no gene match. Germline assignment: CDR1 MNHEY and CDR2 SVGAGI. The DNA for the CDR3 is TGTGCCAGCAGTTACTCACCTTACAGGGGCTCTTCACCCCTCCACTTT. Its protein product is CASSYSPYRGSSPLHF.

The chain is built from TRBV27 and TRBJ1-2; D is perhaps TRBD1 (5 bases). V lost 5 bases and J lost 1, with 17 bases in between. This CDR3 region has 16 residues. Looked up from germline, CDR1 is MNHEY and CDR2 is SMNVEV (reference sequence). This CDR3 is CASSPLGWGGNYGYTF. CDR3 sequence (DNA): TGTGCCAGCAGTCCCCTTGGATGGGGGGGTAACTATGGCTACACCTTC.

This clone has only one observation. The rearrangement joins TRBV5-5 to TRBJ1-4; no clear D. Trimming removed 2 bases from V and 6 bases from J, with 11 bases in between. CDR3 length equals 14 residues. Germline V gene lookup returns CDR1 SGHKS and CDR2 YYEKEE (reference sequence). CDR3 protein: CASSFPGGDEKLFF. The CDR3 region has the DNA TGTGCCAGCAGCTTCCCCGGCGGGGATGAAAAACTGTTTTTT.

V gene TRBV6-1 combines with J gene TRBJ2-3, with D hard to call. Trimming left V 8 bases short and J 1 base short, with 16 bases between. CDR3 length: 15 residues. Germline lookup yields CDR1 MNHNS and CDR2 SASEGT. The CDR3 here is CASYSPAVRTDTQYF. The CDR3 DNA reads TGTGCCAGCTACTCTCCTGCGGTCCGCACAGATACGCAGTATTTT.

The rearrangement uses TRBV5-1 and TRBJ2-6; the D gene is possibly TRBD1 (5 bases). Trimming pared 0 bases from V and 0 bases from J, leaving 16 bases between. CDR1 and CDR2 (germline): SGHRS, YFSETQ. The CDR3 is 19 residues long. CDR3 bases: TGCGCCAGCAGCTTGGCAAGGCAGGGTGTTCGCTCTGGGGCCAACGTCCTGACTTTC. Translating it yields CASSLARQGVRSGANVLTF.

Comments on this clone: One end of the junction fails to match germline, which may point to a read error. This specimen includes other DNA sequences encoding the same CDR3. The chain joins TRBV9 to TRBJ2-1; TRBD1 aligns across 9 bases. Germline V lookup: CDR1 SGDLS, CDR2 YYNGEE. The CDR3 runs to 17 residues. CDR3 DNA: TGCGCCAGCAGCGTTTGGGACAGGGCGAGCTCCTACAATGAGCAGTTCTTC. Protein product: CASSVWDRASSYNEQFF.

V is TRBV18 and J is TRBJ1-4, with TRBD1 as a possible D gene (6 bases). V was clipped by 6 bases and J by 4 bases, with 12 bases between them. The germline gives CDR1 KGHSH, CDR2 LQKENI. The CDR3 covers 14 residues. The CDR3 here is CASSRRGINEKLFF. The CDR3 coding sequence is TGTGCCAGCTCCCGAAGGGGGATTAATGAAAAACTGTTTTTT.

This clone turned up a few times. The chain combines TRBV27 with TRBJ2-1, with D possibly TRBD1 on 6 matching bases. This CDR3 contains 13 residues. With 5 bases removed from V and 8 bases from J, the gap between germline ends came to 13 bases. Germline-derived CDR1 and CDR2 are MNHEY and SMNVEV (reference sequence). The CDR3 spells CASSPDRGDEQFF. The DNA for the CDR3 is TGTGCCAGCAGTCCGGACAGAGGCGATGAGCAGTTCTTC.

This clone was detected once. This sequence joins TRBV27 and TRBJ1-2; TRBD1 agrees at 10 bases. CDR1 MNHEY and CDR2 SMNVEV come from the germline V gene (reference sequence). V was pared by 4 bases and J by 4 bases, with 3 bases of the junction left unmatched. This CDR3 is 14 amino acids long. The CDR3 nucleotides are TGTGCCAGCAGTTCCGGGACAGGGGCCTATGGCTACACCTTC. This translates into CASSSGTGAYGYTF.

The chain recombines TRBV12-5 with TRBJ1-1, with D tentatively TRBD1 (5 bases). Trimming took 2 bases from V and 2 from J, leaving 15 bases between them. Looked up from germline, CDR1 is LGHNT and CDR2 is FRNRAP. This CDR3 has 16 amino acids. Here the CDR3 DNA reads TGTGCTAGTGGTTTGACGCGTCAGGGACTCAACACTGAAGCTTTCTTT. It translates to CASGLTRQGLNTEAFF.

The chain recombines TRBV5-4 with TRBJ1-2, with D possibly TRBD1 on 6 matching bases. The CDR3 sequence is 14 residues long. Germline assignment: CDR1 SGHNT and CDR2 YYREEE (reference sequence). V was pared by 0 bases and J by 4 bases, with 10 bases between. CDR3 in DNA: TGTGCCAGCAGCTTGGGTGGGGGCGCCTATGGCTACACCTTC. Translated, it gives CASSLGGGAYGYTF.

DNA of the CDR3: TGTGCCAGCAGCTCCCGGACAGGGGCTAACACCGGGGAGCTGTTTTTT. Protein product: CASSSRTGANTGELFF. This rearrangement joins TRBV7-9 to TRBJ2-2; 9 nucleotides agree with TRBD1. After removal of 4 bases from V and 2 bases from J, the junction contained 5 bases not matched to a gene. The CDR3 totals 16 residues. From germline, CDR1 is SEHNR and CDR2 FQNEAQ (reference sequence).

CDR3 amino acids: CASSLTGGSYNEQFF. CDR3 sequence (DNA): TGCGCCAGCAGCTTGACGGGGGGCTCCTACAATGAGCAGTTCTTC. This chain connects TRBV5-1 to TRBJ2-1, with 7 bases fitting TRBD2. Per germline, CDR1 SGHRS and CDR2 YFSETQ. Unmatched junction bases numbered 1, after V lost 1 base and J lost 0 bases. This CDR3 is built from 15 residues.

The rearrangement uses TRBV18 and TRBJ1-4, with unresolved D. V was cut by 1 base and J by 0 bases, with 15 bases left in between. Germline V gene sequence: CDR1 KGHSH, CDR2 LQKENI. CDR3 length: 18 residues. CDR3 sequence (DNA): TGTGCCAGCTCACCACGTTCATTCTCGGGAGCAACTAATGAAAAACTGTTTTTT. It specifies CASSPRSFSGATNEKLFF.

The chain joins TRBV10-1 to TRBJ2-3; unclear D gene. V was cut by 3 bases and J by 4 bases, with 17 bases left in between. The CDR3 covers 16 residues. CDR1 is WNHNN and CDR2 is SYGVQD in the germline V gene (reference sequence). Here the CDR3 DNA reads TGCGCCAGCAGTGACCTGGAAACCCAGAGCGCAGATACGCAGTATTTT. This gives the protein CASSDLETQSADTQYF.

The V and J genes are TRBV6-5 and TRBJ1-2, with D unresolved. From germline, CDR1 is MNHEY and CDR2 SVGAGI. Trimming removed 4 bases from V and 4 bases from J, with 10 bases in between. The CDR3 is 13 residues long. The CDR3 DNA is TGTGCCAGCAGTTCGATACGGGGCTATGGCTACACCTTC. Translating it yields CASSSIRGYGYTF.

The rearrangement uses TRBV9 and TRBJ2-2, with D tentatively TRBD2 (7 bases). Germline-derived CDR1 and CDR2 are SGDLS and YYNGEE. Trimming stripped 0 bases from V and 4 bases from J, with 10 bases between. The CDR3 length is 15 residues. CDR3 sequence: CASSVVGGPTGELFF. In DNA, the CDR3 is TGTGCCAGCAGCGTAGTGGGGGGGCCCACCGGGGAGCTGTTTTTT.

The chain links TRBV5-1 to TRBJ2-4; 7 nucleotides match TRBD2. V trimming: 0 bases; J trimming: 3 bases; junction bases outside the gene matches: 12. Germline V gene sequence: CDR1 SGHRS, CDR2 YFSETQ. CDR3 length: 18 residues. The CDR3 reads CASSLDQGGLVSKNIQYF. CDR3 coding DNA: TGCGCCAGCAGCTTGGATCAAGGAGGACTAGTCAGCAAAAACATTCAGTACTTC.

V is TRBV9 and J is TRBJ1-2, with D unresolved. Germline V gives CDR1 SGDLS, CDR2 YYNGEE. V lost 4 bases, J lost 6 bases, and 22 bases lay in between. The CDR3 is 16 amino acids. The CDR3 loop reads CASSPYGGPSRNGYTF. The CDR3, as DNA: TGTGCCAGCAGCCCGTACGGAGGACCCTCTAGGAATGGCTACACCTTC.

This clone was observed a few times. The chain combines TRBV6-5 with TRBJ1-6, with 8 bases fitting TRBD1. V shed 6 bases, J shed 7 bases, and the junction held 5 bases outside the gene matches. This CDR3 spans 14 amino acids. CDR1 is MNHEY and CDR2 is SVGAGI in the germline V gene. The CDR3 sequence is CASRSGQGNSPLHF. The CDR3, as DNA: TGTGCCAGCAGGAGCGGACAGGGAAATTCACCCCTCCACTTT.

This chain links TRBV28 with TRBJ2-2; 9 bases match TRBD1. The CDR3 runs to 14 residues. Germline CDR1 is MDHEN and CDR2 is SYDVKM. Trimming at V came to 11 bases and at J to 6 bases, leaving 10 bases not matched to a gene. CDR3 nucleotide sequence: TGTGCCGCTCGTATGGGACAGGGACCCGGGGAGCTGTTTTTT. Protein sequence: CAARMGQGPGELFF.

This clone was found a few times. This chain links TRBV7-3 with TRBJ2-1; D is uncertain. Germline values: CDR1 SGHTA, CDR2 FQGTGA. V gave up 4 bases and J gave up 6 bases, with 7 bases separating them. CDR3 length: 12 residues. CDR3 residues: CASSSSGNEQFF. The CDR3 DNA follows: TGTGCCAGCAGCTCTTCGGGCAATGAGCAGTTCTTC.